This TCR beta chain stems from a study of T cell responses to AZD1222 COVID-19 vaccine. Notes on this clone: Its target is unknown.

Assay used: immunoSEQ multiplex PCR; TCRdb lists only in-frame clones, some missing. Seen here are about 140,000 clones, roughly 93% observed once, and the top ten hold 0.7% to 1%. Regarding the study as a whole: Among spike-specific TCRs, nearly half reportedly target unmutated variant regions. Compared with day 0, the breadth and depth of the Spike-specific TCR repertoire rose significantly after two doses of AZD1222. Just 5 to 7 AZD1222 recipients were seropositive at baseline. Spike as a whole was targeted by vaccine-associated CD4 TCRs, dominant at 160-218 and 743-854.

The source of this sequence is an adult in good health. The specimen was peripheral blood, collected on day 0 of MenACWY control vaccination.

CDR3 nucleotide sequence: TGTGCCAGCACTCCCCTGAGGGCGGGACTAAGCTCCTACAATGAGCAGTTCTTC. It codes for CASTPLRAGLSSYNEQFF. The chain couples TRBV27 to TRBJ2-1, with 7 bases aligning to TRBD2. CDR1 MNHEY and CDR2 SMNVEV come from the germline V gene (reference sequence). This CDR3 region has 18 residues. The V segment lost 7 bases and the J segment 0 bases; nucleotides outside the gene matches: 15.